The source of this TCR beta chain is a study of control samples from healthy donors and cancer patients. The V segment lost 6 bases and the J segment 7 bases; nucleotides outside the gene matches: 9. Germline CDR1 reads SNHLY; CDR2 reads FYNNEI. The CDR3 has 14 residues. TCRdb's copy holds only in-frame clones and misses some; the assay was immunoSEQ multiplex PCR. The sample includes 130,000 to 150,000 clones, around 94% of them seen just once. This sequence was found in a man in his sixties with colorectal cancer. Sequencing was performed on PBMCs. The chain is built from TRBV2 and TRBJ2-7; 10 bases map to TRBD1. CDR3: CASRPRDRGWEQYF. The CDR3 coding sequence is TGTGCCAGCAGGCCCCGGGACAGGGGATGGGAGCAGTACTTC. The full variable domain, completed using reference TRBV2 and TRBJ2-7, is EPEVTQTPSHQVTQMGQEVILRCVPISNHLYFYWYRQILGQKVEFLVSFYNNEISEKSEIFDDQFSVERPDGSNFTLKIRSTKLEDSAMYFCASRPRDRGWEQYFGPGTRLTVT.